This T cell receptor (beta chain) was documented in a study of identical twins. CDR3 length: 13 residues. CDR1 SGHKS and CDR2 YYEKEE come from the germline V gene (reference sequence). V was pared by 7 bases and J by 7 bases, with 15 bases between. TCRdb re-called the 5' RACE reads through MiXCR, storing one row per CDR3 protein. The table lists approximately 670,000 distinct CDR3 sequences, less than 7% of them singletons. This clonotype was counted ten times or more. The chain combines TRBV5-5 with TRBJ2-1; D perhaps matches TRBD2 (5 bases). Sequenced input: naive T cells sorted from blood. This sequence originates from a young man in good health. This CDR3 is CASLNLGGNEQFF. The CDR3 nucleotides are TGTGCCAGCTTAAACCTTGGAGGTAATGAGCAGTTCTTC.